The source of this T cell receptor beta chain is a study of beta chain features in type 1 diabetes (dated by TCRdb to 2017 to 2018). Broadly, across the study: Mean age, gender distribution, total cell number and subset yield did not differ between patients and healthy donors. In the study, TCRB repertoires of sorted circulating CD4+ T cell subsets from recently diagnosed type 1 diabetes patients were compared with those of matched healthy donors. Across all samples, almost 110 million sorted cells were examined, and cell number per subset correlated strongly with RNA yield. Whereas all 30 or so donors provided naive and central memory subsets, regulatory and stem cell-like memory subsets were isolated from just 8 patients and roughly eight healthy donors.

A single peripheral blood draw of 95 to 150 mL on average was collected from each donor into heparinised tubes. Naive, central memory, regulatory and stem cell-like memory CD4+ T cells were sorted on a BD FACSAria II using a panel including CD45RO, CCR7, CD25, CD127, CD95 and CD27. All sorted populations exceeded 95% purity. PBMCs were isolated immediately by Lymphoprep density gradient centrifugation and stained directly without culture. Samples were stained and sorted in pairs, with one healthy donor and one patient per experiment, so that batch effects were minimized. Beyond this particular receptor, the publication reports: PCR might favor shorter templates, but patient and control samples were amplified and corrected together, so any skew would affect both groups equally. At VDJ recombination sites, patients with type 1 diabetes made fewer insertions and deleted more nucleotides, a pattern implying thymic rearrangement abnormalities. Type 1 diabetes patients showed a moderate but significant shortening of TCRB CDR3 length in all four CD4+ subsets. Only small numbers of individuals were included in the HLA sub-analyses, which left unresolved whether HLA type had any influence on TCRB rearrangement. Because cDNA was sequenced instead of genomic DNA, highly expressing activated cells could be over-represented, though the groups showed no difference in activation or CD3 levels. Naive, central memory and regulatory TCRB repertoires appeared to be more alike among patients than among healthy donors.

The CDR1 and CDR2 encoded by the germline V gene are SQVTM and ANQGSEA. Clipping removes 4 bases from V and 3 bases from J, with 5 as the unmatched junction base count. Counted from cysteine to phenylalanine, this CDR3 has 13 amino acids. Kept here is only the CDR3 DNA, which spans 39 bases and is read in frame from base 1. The entire isolated RNA was reverse transcribed using the High Capacity cDNA Reverse Transcription Kit, and thus expressed TCRB transcripts were sequenced. Deep immunoSEQ sequencing was performed on naive, central memory and regulatory T cell samples, with an average of about 3.6 million total reads per sample. After sorted cells were lysed in RLT buffer, RNA was extracted with DNase-treated RNeasy Micro or Mini kits, with the choice depending on cell number. To prevent cross-contamination, each cell subset was processed individually, whereas patient and healthy donor samples were processed jointly. The immunoSEQ multiplex PCR was used to amplify TCRB sequences from cDNA, yielding 87-bp fragments that span the CDR3 region. Sequencing of the amplicons was performed on the Illumina HiSeq platform. As for the original processing: Synthetic template baselines were used to correct PCR bias computationally, reads within Hamming distance 2 were collapsed, and singletons that could not be merged were discarded. Reads were aligned to IMGT to assign V, D and J genes, CDR3 length, and insertions or deletions at six rearrangement sites. Within each subset, clonotype counts were normalized to the number of sorted cells before true diversity and Gini coefficients were calculated with the tcR R package. Repertoire sharing was quantified using the overlap coefficient calculated on TCRB nucleotide sequences. This is the immuneACCESS table as TCRdb keeps it, with only in-frame sequences that have V and J called. A part of the clones is gone; compared with another copy, unresolved V genes explain less than half, and the rest is unexplained. That table supplies the V and J calls and clone size; D and trimming were determined from the DNA. This sample gives 200,000 to 250,000 clones in total; about 25% of them show up just once. Together, the top ten hold under 4.5% of the sample.

To note about this clone: Its binding antigen is unknown. The sample holds no much larger clone one base away, and base qualities are not on file.

This TCR came from a man aged 25-45 years in good health. Input material: central memory CD4+ T cells from blood. The V gene is TRBV29-1 and the J gene is TRBJ2-7, with 8 central nucleotides matching TRBD1. The DNA sequence reads TGCAGCGTTGGGACAGGGAAAGTCTACGAGCAGTACTTC. Its coded protein is CSVGTGKVYEQYF.